Listed here are 9 T cell receptor beta chains from one sample, sequenced in a study of shared clonotypes between healthy human individuals. CD8 cells classed as naive were CD45RO-negative and positively selected for CCR7, excluding terminally differentiated effector memory CD45RA+ cells. Sequencing was performed with immunoSEQ multiplex PCR; in TCRdb, only in-frame clones are kept and a portion is missing. The data hold hundreds of thousands of clones, with about 92% observed a single time. The sequencing input was naive CD8+ T cells sorted from blood. The receptors stem from a man aged 30 to 39 in good health.

The genes are TRBV10-3 and TRBJ2-7, with 7 bases matching TRBD1. Per germline, CDR1 ENHRY and CDR2 SYGVKD. The CDR3 has 15 amino acids. J gave up 2 bases and V 2 bases, and 6 bases lay outside the gene matches. Here the CDR3 DNA reads TGTGCCATCAGTGAGGAGACAGGGTTGACCTACGAGCAGTACTTC. This gives the protein CAISEETGLTYEQYF.

The V and J genes are TRBV7-9 and TRBJ2-3; 10 bases fit TRBD2. The germline V gene has CDR1 SEHNR and CDR2 FQNEAQ (reference sequence). This CDR3 is 17 amino acids long. Trimming at V came to 4 bases and at J to 3 bases, leaving 10 bases not matched to a gene. CDR3 residues: CASSSLLAGEGTDTQYF. As DNA, the CDR3 is TGTGCCAGCAGCTCCCTTCTAGCGGGAGAGGGGACAGATACGCAGTATTTT.

This clone was found once. This rearrangement joins TRBV29-1 to TRBJ2-6, with D possibly TRBD2 on 7 matching bases. CDR1 is SQVTM and CDR2 is ANQGSEA in the germline V gene. CDR3 length equals 18 residues. With 0 bases removed from V and 0 bases from J, the gap between germline ends came to 15 bases. Written as DNA, the CDR3 is TGCAGCGTTGAAGATAGGGGGGGATCCGACTCTGGGGCCAACGTCCTGACTTTC. Translating gives CSVEDRGGSDSGANVLTF.

This sequence joins TRBV4-1 and TRBJ1-4, with D unclear. CDR1 is MGHRA, CDR2 YSYEKL, per germline. The CDR3 totals 15 residues. V lost 1 base to trimming and J lost 7 bases, with 13 bases between them. The CDR3 coding sequence is TGCGCCAGCAGCCAAGCCGACGAGTCGGGTGAAAAACTGTTTTTT. Amino acids: CASSQADESGEKLFF.

This chain links TRBV29-1 with TRBJ2-1; 7 bases fit TRBD2. Trimming cost V 0 bases and J 5 bases; bases outside gene matches: 10. CDR1 SQVTM and CDR2 ANQGSEA come from the germline V gene. This CDR3 contains 16 residues. CDR3: CSVEDVVVAGNNEQFF. In nucleotides, the CDR3 is TGCAGCGTTGAAGATGTCGTGGTAGCGGGTAACAATGAGCAGTTCTTC.

This sequence joins TRBV4-3 and TRBJ1-1, with a tentative D call TRBD1 (6 bases). Germline CDR1 reads LGHNA; CDR2 reads YSLEER. This CDR3 has 13 amino acids. Trimming took 8 bases from V and 3 from J, leaving 13 bases between them. CDR3 amino acids: CASSGAGDTEAFF. The CDR3 DNA is TGCGCCAGCTCAGGGGCAGGGGACACTGAAGCTTTCTTT.

The chain is built from TRBV7-9 and TRBJ2-3, with a weak D call TRBD2 (5 bases). Trimming took off 3 bases at V and 2 bases at J, with 18 bases between the two ends. Germline assignment: CDR1 SEHNR and CDR2 FQNEAQ (reference sequence). This CDR3 is built from 17 residues. In DNA form, the CDR3 reads TGTGCCAGCAGCTTCATTTCCGACTATCCTTTCACAGATACGCAGTATTTT. Its translation: CASSFISDYPFTDTQYF.

The table lists this clone with a few counts. The rearrangement links TRBV7-9 to TRBJ1-2; 7 bases are shared with TRBD1. CDR3 size: 15 residues. The trim removed 3 bases at V and 3 bases at J, leaving 7 bases unmatched. Per the germline V gene, CDR1 is SEHNR and CDR2 is FQNEAQ (reference sequence). The CDR3 loop reads CASSLTGFEDYGYTF. The CDR3 DNA reads as TGTGCCAGCAGCTTGACAGGGTTTGAGGACTATGGCTACACCTTC.

V and J are TRBV5-4 and TRBJ2-3; 7 positions agree with TRBD1. V gave up 6 bases and J gave up 4 bases; unmatched junction bases: 8. The CDR3 loop spans 14 amino acids. Germline loops: CDR1 SGHNT, CDR2 YYREEE (reference sequence). CDR3 DNA sequence: TGTGCCAGCACAACGACAGGGATCCCAGATACGCAGTATTTT. It yields the protein CASTTTGIPDTQYF.